This T cell receptor beta chain was recorded in a study of T-cell reconstitution after alpha-beta-depleted transplantation in children. Preparation of the TCRbeta library was carried out with unique molecular identifiers. MiXCR, run by TCRdb on the PCR reads, gives a single entry per CDR3 protein. This table has about 360,000 distinct CDR3 sequences, about an eighth appearing once. This clonotype appeared a few times. This CDR3 contains 14 residues. From germline, CDR1 is SGHVS and CDR2 FQNEAQ. V was clipped by 2 bases and J by 3 bases, with 11 bases between them. The V gene is TRBV7-8, the J gene TRBJ2-7, with D possibly matching TRBD1 (6 bases). The TCR originated in a human donor who donated a stem cell graft to a child with Fanconi anemia. The sample consisted of PBMCs, taken from the stem cell graft. CDR3 sequence: CASSLRTALYEQYF. The CDR3 region has the DNA TGTGCCAGCAGCTTAAGGACAGCCCTCTACGAGCAGTACTTC.